The 27 T cell receptor beta chains below come from one sample, sequenced in a study of blood T cell repertoires in COVID-19. TCRdb's table, derived via immunoSEQ multiplex PCR, lists solely in-frame clones and lacks some. Of about 180,000 clones in the sample, 83% were seen once. The source material was peripheral blood. The origin of the receptors is a human donor in a cohort sampled during active COVID-19.

The chain is built from TRBV11-2 and TRBJ2-3; 9 positions agree with TRBD2. This CDR3 contains 17 residues. Looked up from germline, CDR1 is SGHAT and CDR2 is FQNNGV. Trimming removed 6 bases from V and 2 bases from J; junction bases left unmatched: 12. The CDR3 DNA sequence: TGTGCCAGCAGACATAATTGGGGCGGGGGGGACACAGATACGCAGTATTTT. Amino acid sequence: CASRHNWGGGDTDTQYF.

Here the CDR3 reads CASSYFRGREQFF. The CDR3 coding sequence is TGTGCCAGCAGTTACTTTAGGGGGCGTGAGCAGTTCTTC. This rearrangement joins TRBV6-5 to TRBJ2-1; TRBD1 matches at 7 bases. With 1 base clipped from V and 9 bases from J, the junction kept 3 bases outside the gene matches. The germline CDR1 and CDR2 sequences are MNHEY and SVGAGI. The CDR3 consists of 13 residues.

The chain is built from TRBV20-1 and TRBJ2-5, with TRBD2 matching 8 bases. The CDR3 sequence is 14 residues long. With 3 bases clipped from V and 1 base from J, the junction kept 4 bases outside the gene matches. CDR1 and CDR2 from the germline V gene are DFQATT and SNEGSKA (reference sequence). The CDR3 here is CSASGRGAQETQYF. In nucleotides, the CDR3 is TGCAGTGCTAGTGGGCGGGGGGCCCAAGAGACCCAGTACTTC.

The chain carries TRBV9 and TRBJ1-2; 8 positions agree with TRBD1. This CDR3 spans 17 amino acids. V was clipped by 2 bases and J by 4 bases; unmatched bases: 13. Germline values: CDR1 SGDLS, CDR2 YYNGEE. In DNA, the CDR3 is TGTGCCAGCAGCGTCGAACAGGGGGGGACTAACATCTATGGCTACACCTTC. It specifies CASSVEQGGTNIYGYTF.

V and J are TRBV10-2 and TRBJ2-3; TRBD1 matches 9 bases. Germline CDR1 is WSHSY and CDR2 is SAAADI. The CDR3 loop spans 16 amino acids. The ends lost 4 bases at V and 6 bases at J; junction bases unmatched: 11. The CDR3 coding sequence is TGCGCCAGCAGTGGCCCGGATGGGACAGGGACCGATACGCAGTATTTT. Amino acid sequence: CASSGPDGTGTDTQYF.

The chain combines TRBV7-3 with TRBJ1-2, with a weak D call TRBD1 (6 bases). Germline CDR1 reads SGHTA; CDR2 reads FQGTGA. Trimming pared 5 bases from V and 4 bases from J, leaving 17 bases between. The CDR3 length is 15 residues. The CDR3 spells CASSRGPGETYGYTF. CDR3 DNA: TGTGCCAGCAGCCGAGGTCCAGGGGAAACCTATGGCTACACCTTC. Supplemented by reference TRBV7-3 and TRBJ1-2, the full variable domain reads GAGVSQTPSNKVTEKGKYVELRCDPISGHTALYWYRQSLGQGPEFLIYFQGTGAADDSGLPNDRFFAVRPEGSVSTLKIQRTERGDSAVYLCASSRGPGETYGYTFGSGTRLTVV.

The gene calls are TRBV5-4 and TRBJ1-2; 8 nucleotides agree with TRBD1. Trimming removed 5 bases from V and 1 base from J; junction bases left unmatched: 10. CDR3 length: 16 residues. Germline CDR1 reads SGHNT; CDR2 reads YYREEE (reference sequence). The CDR3 reads CASSSTGTGINYGYTF. Written as DNA, the CDR3 is TGTGCCAGCAGTTCGACCGGGACAGGAATTAACTATGGCTACACCTTC.

In this sample, this clone turned up once. The chain couples TRBV7-8 to TRBJ2-7, with TRBD1 identical over 8 bases. V gave up 5 bases and J gave up 6 bases; unmatched junction bases: 9. Germline CDR1 is SGHVS and CDR2 is FQNEAQ. The CDR3 has 14 residues. CDR3 protein: CASSLTGEKGEQYF. The CDR3 nucleotides read TGTGCCAGCAGCCTGACAGGGGAAAAGGGCGAGCAGTACTTC.

This clone was detected only once. The chain joins TRBV5-4 to TRBJ2-2, with 8 bases lining up with TRBD2. There are 15 residues in the CDR3. With V trimmed by 0 bases and J by 6 bases, 4 bases remained unmatched. Germline CDR1 is SGHNT and CDR2 is YYREEE (reference sequence). The CDR3 is CASSLGAGESGELFF. The CDR3 DNA sequence: TGTGCCAGCAGCTTGGGAGCGGGAGAGTCCGGGGAGCTGTTTTTT.

J is TRBJ1-5 and V is TRBV28, with D possibly being TRBD1 (5 bases). The ends were cut back, 3 bases at V and 8 bases at J, with 23 bases in the middle. This CDR3 comprises 17 residues. Germline assignment: CDR1 MDHEN and CDR2 SYDVKM. DNA of the CDR3: TGTGCCAGCAGTTTTAATCGGCTAATTCAGGGAAGTGAGCCCCAGCATTTT. It is translated as CASSFNRLIQGSEPQHF.

The J gene is TRBJ1-1, the V gene TRBV11-2, with TRBD1 matching 8 bases. The junction had 7 bases not matched to a gene; V was cut back by 1 base and J by 0 bases. This CDR3 has 17 residues. Germline V CDR1 and CDR2: SGHAT, FQNNGV. The CDR3 nucleotides read TGTGCCAGCAGCTTAGCCGGAGCAGGGGGCATGAACACTGAAGCTTTCTTT. It is translated as CASSLAGAGGMNTEAFF. Full variable domain (outside the CDR3, taken from reference TRBV11-2 and TRBJ1-1): EAGVAQSPRYKIIEKRQSVAFWCNPISGHATLYWYQQILGQGPKLLIQFQNNGVVDDSQLPKDRFSAERLKGVDSTLKIQPAKLEDSAVYLCASSLAGAGGMNTEAFFGQGTRLTVV.

The rearrangement uses TRBV27 and TRBJ1-4; D possibly corresponds to TRBD1 (5 bases). Per the germline V gene, CDR1 is MNHEY and CDR2 is SMNVEV (reference sequence). CDR3 length: 14 residues. Between the trimmed V and J ends, which lost 8 bases and 5 bases, there was a span of 15 bases. CDR3 residues: CASFRWGENEKLFF. CDR3 DNA sequence: TGTGCCAGCTTCAGGTGGGGGGAAAATGAAAAACTGTTTTTT.

This chain connects TRBV4-2 to TRBJ2-7; TRBD1 matches 7 bases. Trimming took 5 bases from V and 5 from J; bases not matched to a gene: 12. The CDR3 consists of 15 residues. The germline CDR1 and CDR2 sequences are LGHNA and YNFKEQ. The CDR3 loop reads CASSFSNTGVDEQYF. CDR3 sequence (DNA): TGTGCCAGCAGCTTTTCCAATACAGGGGTAGACGAGCAGTACTTC.

This chain links TRBV25-1 with TRBJ1-5, with 7 bases lining up with TRBD1. CDR3 length equals 13 residues. CDR1 and CDR2 (germline): MGHDK, SYGVNS. Losses at the gene ends were 8 bases for V and 3 bases for J; bases not matched to a gene: 4. The CDR3 DNA is TGTGCCAGCCTTACAGGGGCCAATCAGCCCCAGCATTTT. Amino acids: CASLTGANQPQHF.

The J gene is TRBJ2-7, the V gene TRBV28; TRBD1 agrees at 7 bases. CDR1 is MDHEN, CDR2 SYDVKM, per germline. J gave up 3 bases and V 7 bases, and 3 bases lay outside the gene matches. This CDR3 is built from 12 residues. The CDR3 is CASMGQYYEQYF. In DNA form, the CDR3 reads TGTGCCAGCATGGGACAGTACTACGAGCAGTACTTC. Based on the CDR3 plus reference TRBV28 and TRBJ2-7, the full variable domain is DVKVTQSSRYLVKRTGEKVFLECVQDMDHENMFWYRQDPGLGLRLIYFSYDVKMKEKGDIPEGYSVSREKKERFSLILESASTNQTSMYLCASMGQYYEQYFGPGTRLTVT.

The gene calls are TRBV18 and TRBJ2-7; 7 nucleotides line up with TRBD1. The CDR3 spans 15 residues. V shed 3 bases and J 0 bases; nucleotides not matched to a gene: 5. From germline, CDR1 is KGHSH and CDR2 LQKENI. The CDR3 DNA sequence: TGTGCCAGCTCACCGGGACAGCCCAGCTCCTACGAGCAGTACTTC. Protein: CASSPGQPSSYEQYF.

This rearrangement joins TRBV6-5 to TRBJ2-5; TRBD1 matches at 8 bases. Trimming removed 2 bases from V and 1 base from J; junction bases left unmatched: 3. Germline V gives CDR1 MNHEY, CDR2 SVGAGI. The length of the CDR3 is 15 residues. The CDR3 DNA reads as TGTGCCAGCAGTTACGGGACAGGCTTCCAAGAGACCCAGTACTTC. Translated, it gives CASSYGTGFQETQYF.

The chain joins TRBV28 to TRBJ2-7; possibly TRBD2 for D (6 bases). Germline loops: CDR1 MDHEN, CDR2 SYDVKM. This CDR3 has 15 residues. The V end was cut by 6 bases, the J end by 2 bases, with 17 bases between. The CDR3 DNA is TGTGCCAGCAGACCGATAATAGGAGGGCCCTACGAGCAGTACTTC. It codes for CASRPIIGGPYEQYF.

Concerning this clone: Other nucleotide sequences from this sample produce the same CDR3. This chain uses TRBV7-2 with TRBJ2-2; 9 bases line up with TRBD1. Germline assignment: CDR1 SGHTA and CDR2 FQGNSA. The CDR3 length is 13 residues. Losses at the gene ends were 6 bases for V and 5 bases for J; bases not matched to a gene: 1. CDR3 sequence: CASRGTGTGELFF. The CDR3 nucleotides are TGTGCCAGCAGAGGGACAGGGACCGGGGAGCTGTTTTTT.

This chain joins TRBV3-1 (or the pseudogene TRBV3-2) and TRBJ1-6; the match to TRBD1 covers 11 bases. Germline lookup yields CDR1 LGHDT and CDR2 YNNKEL (reference sequence). There are 15 residues in the CDR3. V gave up 2 bases and J gave up 9 bases; unmatched junction bases: 3. CDR3 in DNA: TGTGCCAGCAGCCAAACTGGACAGGGGGCTTCACCCCTCCACTTT. Protein product: CASSQTGQGASPLHF.

In its sample, this clone was seen once. This sequence joins TRBV12-3 or TRBV12-4 and TRBJ1-5; D gene ambiguous. V was shortened by 3 bases and J by 5 bases, with 8 bases between the two germline ends. This CDR3 spans 13 amino acids. The CDR3 loop is CASSLARDQPQHF. CDR3 nucleotide sequence: TGTGCCAGCAGTTTGGCACGGGATCAGCCCCAGCATTTT.

The chain carries TRBV27 and TRBJ1-2; 11 bases agree with TRBD1. Germline values: CDR1 MNHEY, CDR2 SMNVEV (reference sequence). J lost 8 bases, V lost 6 bases, and 5 bases had no gene match. CDR3 length: 13 amino acids. The CDR3 coding sequence is TGTGCCAGCAGGGGACAGGGGGTCGGGGGCTACACCTTC. This sequence encodes CASRGQGVGGYTF.

This clone was observed a handful of times. J is TRBJ2-2 and V is TRBV4-3, with D unclear. Between the trimmed V and J ends, which lost 0 bases and 0 bases, there was a span of 5 bases. The CDR3 is made up of 15 amino acids. Per the germline V gene, CDR1 is LGHNA and CDR2 is YSLEER. The CDR3 loop is CASSQDSANTGELFF. As DNA, the CDR3 is TGCGCCAGCAGCCAAGATTCCGCGAACACCGGGGAGCTGTTTTTT.

The chain recombines TRBV27 with TRBJ1-2, with 7 positions matching TRBD1. Germline V gene lookup returns CDR1 MNHEY and CDR2 SMNVEV (reference sequence). This CDR3 contains 16 residues. V shed 6 bases and J 0 bases; nucleotides not matched to a gene: 10. CDR3 nucleotide sequence: TGTGCCAGCAGCCGGACGACAGGGATCTCTAACTATGGCTACACCTTC. Its protein is CASSRTTGISNYGYTF.

J is TRBJ1-1 and V is TRBV19; possible D gene TRBD1, 5 bases. This CDR3 spans 14 amino acids. The V and J ends lost 2 bases and 7 bases respectively, with 14 bases between them. Germline V gives CDR1 LNHDA, CDR2 SQIVND (reference sequence). CDR3 sequence reads: CASSIRRGEVEAFF. The CDR3 DNA is TGTGCCAGTAGTATACGGAGAGGGGAGGTTGAAGCTTTCTTT.

V is TRBV19 and J is TRBJ2-7; TRBD2 matches 10 bases. This CDR3 comprises 16 residues. CDR1 is LNHDA, CDR2 SQIVND, per germline (reference sequence). V lost 3 bases to trimming and J lost 5 bases; unmatched junction nucleotides: 10. The CDR3 coding sequence is TGTGCCAGTAGTATCCAGATAGGGACTAGCGACAACGAGCAGTACTTC. Residues: CASSIQIGTSDNEQYF.

This chain links TRBV7-3 with TRBJ2-2; D possibly corresponds to TRBD2 (6 bases). The CDR3 is 15 residues long. CDR1 SGHTA and CDR2 FQGTGA come from the germline V gene. V was clipped by 8 bases and J by 4 bases, with 17 bases between them. CDR3 in amino acids: CASGPGQGGTGELFF. CDR3 bases: TGTGCCAGCGGCCCGGGGCAGGGAGGCACCGGGGAGCTGTTTTTT.